This T cell receptor (beta chain) was sequenced during a study of T cells after yellow fever vaccination. Findings and caveats of the study: A limited proportion of clonotypes was detected within both the CD4 and CD8 compartments. FACS-sorted repertoires could contain abundant clonotypes contaminating from the bulk population. Most primary-vaccination clones recurred post-booster (approximately 96% CD4, around 90% CD8).

In germline, CDR1 is DFQATT, CDR2 SNEGSKA (reference sequence). This CDR3 has 13 amino acids. Trimming shortened V by 6 bases and J by 4 bases, and 15 bases separated the two germline ends. This clonotype was counted many times. Its antigen is unidentified. A 5'RACE template-switching step, the method used to make TCR cDNA, added a universal primer site and UMIs. TCRdb itself ran the 5' RACE reads through MiXCR, one entry per CDR3 protein. The sample lists some 350,000 distinct CDR3 sequences; approximately 4.2% were seen once. The sample consisted of PBMCs, taken 5 days after the yellow fever booster vaccination. The sequence came from a man aged 18 to 30 who received the YFV17D yellow fever vaccine. This rearrangement joins TRBV20-1 to TRBJ1-2; no definite D call. CDR3 DNA sequence: TGCAGTGCAGTGGAGGGCACCGGCTATGGCTACACCTTC. It yields the protein CSAVEGTGYGYTF.